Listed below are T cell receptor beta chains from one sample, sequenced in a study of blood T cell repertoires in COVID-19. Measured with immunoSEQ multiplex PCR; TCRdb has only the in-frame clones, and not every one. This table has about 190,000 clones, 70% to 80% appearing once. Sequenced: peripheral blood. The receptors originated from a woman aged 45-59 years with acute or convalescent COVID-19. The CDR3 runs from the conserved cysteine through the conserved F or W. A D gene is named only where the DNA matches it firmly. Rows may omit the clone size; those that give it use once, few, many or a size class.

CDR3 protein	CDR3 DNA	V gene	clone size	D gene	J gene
CASSIGVSRGRFGYTF	TGTGCCAGCAGCATAGGGGTTTCCAGGGGGCGATTTGGCTACACCTTC	TRBV7-9	NA	TRBD1	TRBJ1-2
CASSVGEFYEQYF	TGTGCCAGCAGCGTAGGAGAGTTCTACGAGCAGTACTTC	TRBV9	NA	NA	TRBJ2-7
CAISTGEGGYEQYF	TGTGCCATCAGTACCGGGGAAGGAGGCTACGAGCAGTACTTC	TRBV10-3	once	NA	TRBJ2-7
CASSSDRRQGETQYF	TGTGCCAGTAGTTCGGACAGAAGACAGGGAGAGACCCAGTACTTC	TRBV19	NA	TRBD1	TRBJ2-5
CASSEYPQGALLSGANVLTF	TGTGCCAGCAGCGAATACCCACAGGGGGCGCTTCTCTCTGGGGCCAACGTCCTGACTTTC	TRBV2	NA	TRBD1	TRBJ2-6
CASSPGQGSSGYTF	TGTGCCAGCAGTCCCGGACAGGGGTCTTCTGGCTACACCTTC	TRBV27	NA	TRBD1	TRBJ1-2
CASSPAGGSEPLHF	TGTGCCAGCTCACCAGCAGGGGGCAGTGAACCCCTCCACTTT	TRBV18	NA	TRBD1	TRBJ1-6
CASSPDGGENTEAFF	TGTGCCAGCAGCCCCGATGGGGGCGAGAACACTGAAGCTTTCTTT	TRBV3-1/TRBV3-2	many	NA	TRBJ1-1
CATSSDRARTDTQYF	TGTGCCACCAGCTCGGACAGGGCGCGCACAGATACGCAGTATTTT	TRBV24-1	NA	TRBD1	TRBJ2-3
CASSDRLDVLTF	TGCGCCAGCAGCGACAGGTTGGACGTCCTGACTTTC	TRBV5-1	few	NA	TRBJ2-6
CASSFLGTRGQEQFF	TGTGCCAGCAGTTTTCTGGGGACTAGAGGTCAAGAGCAGTTCTTC	TRBV6-2/TRBV6-3	NA	TRBD2	TRBJ2-1
CASSQEGQGHRPQHF	TGCGCCAGCAGCCAAGAAGGACAGGGACATCGGCCCCAGCATTTT	TRBV4-1	NA	TRBD1	TRBJ1-5
CATRQGSLTVEQYF	TGTGCCACGCGACAGGGAAGTCTTACGGTCGAGCAGTACTTC	TRBV2	NA	TRBD1	TRBJ2-7
CASTRDSQLYNSPLHF	TGTGCCAGCACAAGGGACAGCCAGCTTTATAATTCACCCCTCCACTTT	TRBV2	NA	TRBD1	TRBJ1-6
CASMRGGGTGELFF	TGTGCCAGCATGCGGGGAGGAGGCACCGGGGAGCTGTTTTTT	TRBV2	NA	NA	TRBJ2-2
CASSIGAALYGYGYTF	TGTGCCAGTAGTATTGGGGCGGCTCTCTACGGCTATGGCTACACCTTC	TRBV19	NA	NA	TRBJ1-2
CASSPQRTANQPQHF	TGTGCCAGCAGTCCCCAAAGGACAGCGAATCAGCCCCAGCATTTT	TRBV27	once	NA	TRBJ1-5
CASTESRGTHEQYF	TGTGCCAGCACCGAATCCAGGGGAACCCACGAGCAGTACTTC	TRBV6-5	NA	NA	TRBJ2-7
CASSTGQGAYEQYF	TGTGCCAGTAGTACGGGACAGGGCGCCTACGAGCAGTACTTC	TRBV19	NA	TRBD1	TRBJ2-7
CATSDRLAGVTYEQYF	TGTGCCACCAGTGATCGTCTAGCAGGCGTTACCTACGAGCAGTACTTC	TRBV24-1	once	NA	TRBJ2-7
CASSYRGTVQETQYF	TGTGCCAGCAGTTACAGGGGGACGGTACAAGAGACCCAGTACTTC	TRBV6-2/TRBV6-3	few	NA	TRBJ2-5
CASSQFPSGGYTDTQYF	TGTGCCAGCAGCCAGTTCCCTAGCGGGGGGTACACAGATACGCAGTATTTT	TRBV3-1/TRBV3-2	NA	TRBD2	TRBJ2-3
CASSLYLDTQYF	TGTGCCAGCAGCTTGTATTTAGATACGCAGTATTTT	TRBV11-2	NA	NA	TRBJ2-3
CASSLGRGLGSPLHF	TGTGCCAGCAGCTTAGGTCGGGGTCTGGGTTCACCCCTCCACTTT	TRBV7-2	NA	NA	TRBJ1-6
CASSALAGASDTQYF	TGTGCCAGTAGTGCGCTAGCGGGGGCCTCTGATACGCAGTATTTT	TRBV19	NA	TRBD2	TRBJ2-3
CASFRTTGVDYEQYF	TGTGCCAGCTTTAGAACGACAGGAGTGGACTACGAGCAGTACTTC	TRBV6-5	NA	NA	TRBJ2-7
CATRDRGTDTQYF	TGTGCCACCAGGGACAGGGGCACAGATACGCAGTATTTT	TRBV19	NA	TRBD1	TRBJ2-3
CASSSRGRVTEAFF	TGTGCCAGCAGTAGCAGGGGGCGAGTTACTGAAGCTTTCTTT	TRBV28	NA	TRBD1	TRBJ1-1
CASSFGRLYGYTF	TGCGCCAGCAGCTTCGGCAGACTCTATGGCTACACCTTC	TRBV5-1	NA	NA	TRBJ1-2
CASSPGLAGAGTQYF	TGTGCCAGCAGCCCCGGACTAGCGGGAGCGGGGACCCAGTACTTC	TRBV11-2	NA	TRBD2	TRBJ2-5
CASSSPQGAIYF	TGTGCCAGCAGTTCCCCACAGGGGGCCATATATTTT	TRBV12-3/TRBV12-4	few	TRBD1	TRBJ1-3
CASSLTVNYGYTF	TGTGCCAGCAGCCTGACAGTTAACTATGGCTACACCTTC	TRBV27	NA	NA	TRBJ1-2
CASSLSGYQETQYF	TGTGCCAGCAGCTTGAGCGGATATCAAGAGACCCAGTACTTC	TRBV7-9	NA	NA	TRBJ2-5
CASSLLFSGSSYNEQFF	TGTGCCAGCAGTTTATTATTTAGCGGGAGCTCCTACAATGAGCAGTTCTTC	TRBV28	NA	TRBD2	TRBJ2-1
CASSRLGSNEQYF	TGTGCCAGCAGCCGACTGGGTAGCAACGAGCAGTACTTC	TRBV5-5	few	NA	TRBJ2-7
CASSYAAGNSNQPQHF	TGTGCCAGCAGTTACGCGGCAGGGAATAGCAATCAGCCCCAGCATTTT	TRBV6-2/TRBV6-3	NA	NA	TRBJ1-5
CATSEPDRGYGYTF	TGTGCCACCAGTGAGCCGGACAGGGGCTATGGCTACACCTTC	TRBV24-1	NA	TRBD1	TRBJ1-2
CASSQDQQPNTEAFF	TGCGCCAGCAGCCAAGATCAACAGCCAAACACTGAAGCTTTCTTT	TRBV4-1	NA	NA	TRBJ1-1
CASSLGGQVPTYEQYF	TGTGCCAGCAGCTTGGGAGGACAGGTTCCCACCTACGAGCAGTACTTC	TRBV5-4	NA	TRBD1	TRBJ2-7
CASTLFRESEQFF	TGTGCCAGCACCCTCTTTCGGGAAAGTGAGCAGTTCTTC	TRBV12-3/TRBV12-4	NA	NA	TRBJ2-1
CASSQDGGSTSYEQYF	TGCGCCAGCAGCCAAGACGGCGGGAGTACCTCTTACGAGCAGTACTTC	TRBV4-1	NA	TRBD2	TRBJ2-7
CASSPAGGLGSPLHF	TGTGCCAGCTCACCAGCAGGGGGCTTAGGGTCACCCCTCCACTTT	TRBV18	NA	TRBD1	TRBJ1-6
CASSLEGQLTYGYTF	TGTGCCAGCAGCTTAGAGGGACAGCTGACCTATGGCTACACCTTC	TRBV7-2	NA	TRBD1	TRBJ1-2
CASSPLPGQGYNQPQHF	TGTGCCAGCTCACCACTTCCGGGACAGGGATACAATCAGCCCCAGCATTTT	TRBV18	NA	TRBD1	TRBJ1-5
CSATVPDTQYF	TGCAGTGCCACAGTCCCAGATACGCAGTATTTT	TRBV20-1	NA	NA	TRBJ2-3
CASSPQDSSYNSPLHF	TGTGCCAGCAGTCCACAGGACAGCTCCTATAATTCACCCCTCCACTTT	TRBV28	once	NA	TRBJ1-6
CASSYFSYEQYF	TGTGCCAGCTCATACTTCTCCTACGAGCAGTACTTC	TRBV18	NA	NA	TRBJ2-7
CAWRPGGGEQYF	TGTGCCTGGAGGCCCGGGGGGGGCGAGCAGTACTTC	TRBV30	NA	TRBD2	TRBJ2-7
CASSPFLGVLAKNIQYF	TGTGCCAGCAGCCCTTTCTTAGGGGTCCTAGCCAAAAACATTCAGTACTTC	TRBV5-8	NA	NA	TRBJ2-4
CASSEPGQTEAFF	TGCGCCAGCAGTGAGCCAGGACAGACTGAAGCTTTCTTT	TRBV10-1	few	NA	TRBJ1-1
CASSQRTGGADTQYF	TGTGCCAGCAGCCAGCGAACAGGCGGGGCAGATACGCAGTATTTT	TRBV14	NA	NA	TRBJ2-3
CASSFFRGRHSPLHF	TGTGCCAGCAGCTTTTTCCGAGGTCGGCATTCACCCCTCCACTTT	TRBV5-6	NA	NA	TRBJ1-6
CASRPTGVNQPQHF	TGTGCCAGCAGGCCGACAGGGGTTAATCAGCCCCAGCATTTT	TRBV27	NA	TRBD1	TRBJ1-5
CASSLGTSPNYEQYF	TGTGCCAGCAGCTTAGGGACTAGCCCTAACTACGAGCAGTACTTC	TRBV5-4	once	TRBD2	TRBJ2-7